Listed below are T cell receptor beta chains from one sample, sequenced in a study of blood T cell repertoires in COVID-19. Method: immunoSEQ multiplex PCR; TCRdb's copy keeps in-frame clones and lacks some. This sample carries about 14,000 clones, roughly 86% of them seen once, and the ten largest clones take 5.4%. Sequencing used peripheral blood. The receptors here all came from a human donor in a cohort sampled during active COVID-19. Each CDR3 is given with its conserved first and last residue. A D gene is named only where the DNA matches it firmly. The size field is filled for only some rows; it gives once, few, many or a size class.

J gene: TRBJ2-3
V gene: TRBV24-1
clone size: -
D gene: -
CDR3 DNA: TGTGCCACCAGTGATTCTCCTAGCACAGATACGCAGTATTTT
CDR3 protein: CATSDSPSTDTQYF

J gene: TRBJ1-3
V gene: TRBV6-5
clone size: -
D gene: -
CDR3 DNA: TGTGCCAGCAGACAGGGTTACACCATATATTTT
CDR3 protein: CASRQGYTIYF

J gene: TRBJ1-5
V gene: TRBV4-2
clone size: -
D gene: TRBD1
CDR3 DNA: TGTGCCAGCAGCCAAGACCTGACAGGGGGCACCCAGCCCCAGCATTTT
CDR3 protein: CASSQDLTGGTQPQHF

J gene: TRBJ2-1
V gene: TRBV27
clone size: -
D gene: TRBD2
CDR3 DNA: TGTGCCAGCAGTCCGGGACTAGCGGGTTACAATGAGCAGTTCTTC
CDR3 protein: CASSPGLAGYNEQFF

J gene: TRBJ1-1
V gene: TRBV5-1
clone size: few
D gene: -
CDR3 DNA: TGCGCCAGCAGCTTCCAGCAGGCGGGCACTGAAGCTTTCTTT
CDR3 protein: CASSFQQAGTEAFF

J gene: TRBJ2-3
V gene: TRBV10-2
clone size: -
D gene: -
CDR3 DNA: TGCGCCACCAGGGGAGCGGGCAACACAGATACGCAGTATTTT
CDR3 protein: CATRGAGNTDTQYF

J gene: TRBJ1-5
V gene: TRBV12-3/TRBV12-4
clone size: once
D gene: TRBD1
CDR3 DNA: TGTGCCAGCAGAGGGACAGCAAATCAGCCCCAGCATTTT
CDR3 protein: CASRGTANQPQHF

J gene: TRBJ1-2
V gene: TRBV28
clone size: -
D gene: -
CDR3 DNA: TGTGCCCGAACGGACAAACCTAACTATGGCTACACCTTC
CDR3 protein: CARTDKPNYGYTF

J gene: TRBJ1-1
V gene: TRBV19
clone size: -
D gene: -
CDR3 DNA: TGTGCCGCCCGGGGGGGCAATAGGGACACTGAAGCTTTCTTT
CDR3 protein: CAARGGNRDTEAFF

J gene: TRBJ2-1
V gene: TRBV6-5
clone size: -
D gene: TRBD2
CDR3 DNA: TGTGCCAGCAGCAGGGCTAGCGGCTACAATGAGCAGTTCTTC
CDR3 protein: CASSRASGYNEQFF

J gene: TRBJ2-7
V gene: TRBV2
clone size: -
D gene: TRBD2
CDR3 DNA: TGTGCCAGCGGGGCTAGCGGGCGCCTCGAGCAGTACTTC
CDR3 protein: CASGASGRLEQYF

J gene: TRBJ1-2
V gene: TRBV19
clone size: -
D gene: -
CDR3 DNA: TGTGCCAGTAGTATCCTCCGAACGACAGACGGCTATGGCTACACCTTC
CDR3 protein: CASSILRTTDGYGYTF

J gene: TRBJ2-3
V gene: TRBV29-1
clone size: -
D gene: TRBD2
CDR3 DNA: TGCAGCGTCCCCCATAGGACTAGCGGAAACACAGATACGCAGTATTTT
CDR3 protein: CSVPHRTSGNTDTQYF

J gene: TRBJ2-2
V gene: TRBV5-1
clone size: -
D gene: TRBD2
CDR3 DNA: TGCGCCAGCAGCGGGACTAGCGACACGAACACCGGGGAGCTGTTTTTT
CDR3 protein: CASSGTSDTNTGELFF

J gene: TRBJ1-4
V gene: TRBV27
clone size: -
D gene: -
CDR3 DNA: TGTGCCAGCAGCCGCCGCCGGACAGCGAATGAAAAACTGTTTTTT
CDR3 protein: CASSRRRTANEKLFF

J gene: TRBJ1-1
V gene: TRBV6-5
clone size: -
D gene: -
CDR3 DNA: TGTGCCAGCAGACGTCTGGTGGGGCGGGGCACTGAAGCTTTCTTT
CDR3 protein: CASRRLVGRGTEAFF

J gene: TRBJ2-7
V gene: TRBV27
clone size: -
D gene: -
CDR3 DNA: TGTGCCAGCAGTTTAACGGGGGACGAGCAGTACTTC
CDR3 protein: CASSLTGDEQYF

J gene: TRBJ2-1
V gene: TRBV4-3
clone size: -
D gene: -
CDR3 DNA: TGCGCCAGCAGCCAAGATGCGGGATCGCCCTACAATGAGCAGTTCTTC
CDR3 protein: CASSQDAGSPYNEQFF

J gene: TRBJ2-5
V gene: TRBV7-2
clone size: -
D gene: -
CDR3 DNA: TGTGCCAGCAGCTTAGGGGGCTATGGTGGAGAGACCCAGTACTTC
CDR3 protein: CASSLGGYGGETQYF

J gene: TRBJ2-2
V gene: TRBV6-1
clone size: -
D gene: -
CDR3 DNA: TGTGCCAGCAGTGAAGGAGGGCTCACCGGGGAGCTGTTTTTT
CDR3 protein: CASSEGGLTGELFF

J gene: TRBJ1-1
V gene: TRBV5-5
clone size: -
D gene: -
CDR3 DNA: TGTGCCAGCAGCAGCACAGGGTCCGTTGGTACTGAAGCTTTCTTT
CDR3 protein: CASSSTGSVGTEAFF

J gene: TRBJ2-1
V gene: TRBV5-6
clone size: -
D gene: TRBD1
CDR3 DNA: TGTGCCAGCAGCATGACAGGGCTACCTTACAATGAGCAGTTCTTC
CDR3 protein: CASSMTGLPYNEQFF

J gene: TRBJ2-7
V gene: TRBV7-9
clone size: -
D gene: TRBD2
CDR3 DNA: TGTGCCAGCAGCTTATCTCCGTTTGAGCGGGGCTCCTACGAGCAGTACTTC
CDR3 protein: CASSLSPFERGSYEQYF

J gene: TRBJ2-7
V gene: TRBV13
clone size: -
D gene: TRBD1
CDR3 DNA: TGTGCCAGCAGCCCCACAGGGGCTCTAATACCTCCCTACGAGCAGTACTTC
CDR3 protein: CASSPTGALIPPYEQYF

J gene: TRBJ1-5
V gene: TRBV6-2/TRBV6-3
clone size: few
D gene: -
CDR3 DNA: TGTGCCAGCAGTTACTCCGGACAGCTCCAGCATTTT
CDR3 protein: CASSYSGQLQHF

J gene: TRBJ2-1
V gene: TRBV13
clone size: -
D gene: -
CDR3 DNA: TGTGCCAGCACCGTTTTCGGGAATCCGTACAATGAGCAGTTCTTC
CDR3 protein: CASTVFGNPYNEQFF

J gene: TRBJ1-4
V gene: TRBV7-2
clone size: few
D gene: TRBD1
CDR3 DNA: TGTGCCAGCAGCCAGGGGGGCTTCAGGGACACATTAGAGGAAAAACTGTTTTTT
CDR3 protein: CASSQGGFRDTLEEKLFF

J gene: TRBJ1-1
V gene: TRBV6-5
clone size: -
D gene: -
CDR3 DNA: TGTGCCAGCTATAGACAGGCGATCACTGAAGCTTTCTTT
CDR3 protein: CASYRQAITEAFF

J gene: TRBJ2-2
V gene: TRBV9
clone size: -
D gene: TRBD1
CDR3 DNA: TGTGCCAGCAGCGATACATTAATAAAACCGGGACAGGAGGACACCGGGGAGCTGTTTTTT
CDR3 protein: CASSDTLIKPGQEDTGELFF

J gene: TRBJ2-3
V gene: TRBV7-3
clone size: -
D gene: TRBD2
CDR3 DNA: TGTGCCAGCAGCTTACGGGCCGCGGGACTAGCGGGAGGGCCAACAGATACGCAGTATTTT
CDR3 protein: CASSLRAAGLAGGPTDTQYF

J gene: TRBJ2-7
V gene: TRBV15
clone size: -
D gene: -
CDR3 DNA: TGTGCCACCAGCAGAGAAAGGGCAGGGCACGAGCAGTACTTC
CDR3 protein: CATSRERAGHEQYF

J gene: TRBJ1-5
V gene: TRBV7-9
clone size: -
D gene: -
CDR3 DNA: TGTGCCAGCAGCTCAGACTTCGAGGGGGAGAATCAGCCCCAGCATTTT
CDR3 protein: CASSSDFEGENQPQHF

J gene: TRBJ2-7
V gene: TRBV6-6
clone size: -
D gene: TRBD2
CDR3 DNA: TGTGCCAGCAGTCGATTTCCCGGGACTAGCGGAGTCGCCTACGAGCAGTACTTC
CDR3 protein: CASSRFPGTSGVAYEQYF

J gene: TRBJ2-1
V gene: TRBV29-1
clone size: -
D gene: -
CDR3 DNA: TGCAGCGTCGTCCCCGGGGAGGCTGTGCAGTTCTTC
CDR3 protein: CSVVPGEAVQFF

J gene: TRBJ2-6
V gene: TRBV19
clone size: -
D gene: TRBD1
CDR3 DNA: TGTGCCAGCGGCAGGGGGCTCAACTCTGGGGCCAACGTCCTGACTTTC
CDR3 protein: CASGRGLNSGANVLTF

J gene: TRBJ2-1
V gene: TRBV7-9
clone size: -
D gene: TRBD2
CDR3 DNA: TGTGCCAGCAGCTTAGTCTCCGGGACTAGCTACAATGAGCAGTTCTTC
CDR3 protein: CASSLVSGTSYNEQFF

J gene: TRBJ1-5
V gene: TRBV15
clone size: -
D gene: TRBD1
CDR3 DNA: TGTGCCACCAGCAGCAGGGGGCGATTTCAGCCCCAGCATTTT
CDR3 protein: CATSSRGRFQPQHF

J gene: TRBJ1-5
V gene: TRBV28
clone size: few
D gene: -
CDR3 DNA: TGTGCCAGCAGTATGGACAGTAGCAATCAGCCCCAGCATTTT
CDR3 protein: CASSMDSSNQPQHF

J gene: TRBJ1-6
V gene: TRBV9
clone size: few
D gene: -
CDR3 DNA: TGTGCCAGCAGCGTAGGAGGCAGGGATAATTCACCCCTCCACTTT
CDR3 protein: CASSVGGRDNSPLHF